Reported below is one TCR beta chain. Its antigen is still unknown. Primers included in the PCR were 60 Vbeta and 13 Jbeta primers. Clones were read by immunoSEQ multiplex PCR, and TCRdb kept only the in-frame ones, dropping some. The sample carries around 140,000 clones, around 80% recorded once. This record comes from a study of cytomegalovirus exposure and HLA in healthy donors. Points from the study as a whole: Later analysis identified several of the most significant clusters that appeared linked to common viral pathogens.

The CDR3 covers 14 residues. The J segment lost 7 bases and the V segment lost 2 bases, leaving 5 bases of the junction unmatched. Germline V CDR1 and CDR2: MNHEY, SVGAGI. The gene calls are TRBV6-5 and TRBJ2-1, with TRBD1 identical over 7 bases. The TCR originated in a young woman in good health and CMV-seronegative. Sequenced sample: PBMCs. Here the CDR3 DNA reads TGTGCCAGCAGTTACGACAGGGTAGGGAATGAGCAGTTCTTC. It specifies CASSYDRVGNEQFF.